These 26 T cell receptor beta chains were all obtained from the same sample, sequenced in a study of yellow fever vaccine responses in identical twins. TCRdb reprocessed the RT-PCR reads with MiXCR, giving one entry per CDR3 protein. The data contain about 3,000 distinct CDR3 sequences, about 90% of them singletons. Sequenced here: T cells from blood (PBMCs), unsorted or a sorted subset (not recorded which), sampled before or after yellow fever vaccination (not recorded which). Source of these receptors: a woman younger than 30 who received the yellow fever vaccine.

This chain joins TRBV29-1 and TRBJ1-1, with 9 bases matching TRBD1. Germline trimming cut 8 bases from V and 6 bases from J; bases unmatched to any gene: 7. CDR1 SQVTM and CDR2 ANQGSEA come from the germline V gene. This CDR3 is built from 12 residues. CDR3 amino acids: CSQYTGGPEAFF. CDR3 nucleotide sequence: TGCAGCCAATATACAGGGGGCCCTGAAGCTTTCTTT.

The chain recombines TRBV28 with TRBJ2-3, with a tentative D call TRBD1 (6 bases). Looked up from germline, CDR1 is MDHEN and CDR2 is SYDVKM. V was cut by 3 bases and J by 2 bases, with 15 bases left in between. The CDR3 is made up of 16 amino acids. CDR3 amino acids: CASSLEGQGSTDTQYF. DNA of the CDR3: TGTGCCAGCAGTTTGGAAGGTCAGGGGTCCACAGATACGCAGTATTTT.

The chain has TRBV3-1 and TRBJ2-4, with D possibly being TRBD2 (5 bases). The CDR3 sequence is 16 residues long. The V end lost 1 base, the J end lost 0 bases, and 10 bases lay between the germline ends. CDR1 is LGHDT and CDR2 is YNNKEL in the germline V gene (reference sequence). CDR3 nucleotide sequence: TGTGCCAGCAGCCAAGCGGCGGGTCTAGCCAAAAACATTCAGTACTTC. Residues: CASSQAAGLAKNIQYF.

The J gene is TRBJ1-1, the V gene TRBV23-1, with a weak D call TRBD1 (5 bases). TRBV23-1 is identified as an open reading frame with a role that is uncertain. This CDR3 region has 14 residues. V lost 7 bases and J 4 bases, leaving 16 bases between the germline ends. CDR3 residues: CASTLTGLGTEAFF. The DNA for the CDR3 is TGCGCCAGCACCCTAACAGGCCTCGGCACTGAAGCTTTCTTT.

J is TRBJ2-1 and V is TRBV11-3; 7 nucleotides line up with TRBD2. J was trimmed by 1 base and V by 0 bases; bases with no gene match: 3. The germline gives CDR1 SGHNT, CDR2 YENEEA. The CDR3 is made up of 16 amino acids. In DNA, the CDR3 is TGTGCCAGCAGCTTAGATCCGGGGGGATCCTACAATGAGCAGTTCTTC. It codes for CASSLDPGGSYNEQFF.

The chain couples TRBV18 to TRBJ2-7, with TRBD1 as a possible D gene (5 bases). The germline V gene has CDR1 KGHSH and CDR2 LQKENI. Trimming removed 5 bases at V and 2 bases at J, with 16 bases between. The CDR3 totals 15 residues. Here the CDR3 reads CASSRGRRTAYEQYF. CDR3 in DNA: TGTGCCAGCTCAAGGGGTCGGAGAACAGCCTACGAGCAGTACTTC.

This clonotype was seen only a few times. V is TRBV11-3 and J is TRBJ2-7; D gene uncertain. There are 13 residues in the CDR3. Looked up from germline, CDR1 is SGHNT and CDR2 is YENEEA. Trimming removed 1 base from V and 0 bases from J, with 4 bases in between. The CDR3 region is CASSLGISYEQYF. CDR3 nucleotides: TGTGCCAGCAGCTTAGGTATCTCCTACGAGCAGTACTTC.

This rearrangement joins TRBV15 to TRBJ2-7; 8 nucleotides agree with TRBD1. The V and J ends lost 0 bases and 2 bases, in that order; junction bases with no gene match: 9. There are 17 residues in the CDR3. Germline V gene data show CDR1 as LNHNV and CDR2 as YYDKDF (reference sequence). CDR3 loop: CATSRDRMGQAPYEQYF. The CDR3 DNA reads TGTGCCACCAGCAGAGATAGGATGGGACAGGCACCCTACGAGCAGTACTTC.

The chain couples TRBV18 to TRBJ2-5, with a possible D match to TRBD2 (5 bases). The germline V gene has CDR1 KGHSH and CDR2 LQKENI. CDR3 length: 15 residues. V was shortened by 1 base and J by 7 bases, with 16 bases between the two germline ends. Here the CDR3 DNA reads TGTGCCAGCTCACCACAGGACTCATATTATGGGACCCAGTACTTC. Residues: CASSPQDSYYGTQYF. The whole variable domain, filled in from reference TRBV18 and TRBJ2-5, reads NAGVMQNPRHLVRRRGQEARLRCSPMKGHSHVYWYRQLPEEGLKFMVYLQKENIIDESGMPKERFSAEFPKEGPSILRIQQVVRGDSAAYFCASSPQDSYYGTQYFGPGTRLLVL.

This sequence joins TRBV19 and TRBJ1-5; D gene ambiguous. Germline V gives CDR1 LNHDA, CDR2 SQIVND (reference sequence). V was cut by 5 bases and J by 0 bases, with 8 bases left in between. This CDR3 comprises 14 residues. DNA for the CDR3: TGTGCCAGTAGTTGGCAGCATAGCAATCAGCCCCAGCATTTT. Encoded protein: CASSWQHSNQPQHF.

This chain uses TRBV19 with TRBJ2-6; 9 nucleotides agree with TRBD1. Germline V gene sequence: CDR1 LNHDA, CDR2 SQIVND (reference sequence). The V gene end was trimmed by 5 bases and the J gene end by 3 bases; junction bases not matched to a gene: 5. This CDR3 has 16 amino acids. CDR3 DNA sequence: TGTGCCAGTAGTGTTACAGGGGGCGGTGGGGCCAACGTCCTGACTTTC. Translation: CASSVTGGGGANVLTF.

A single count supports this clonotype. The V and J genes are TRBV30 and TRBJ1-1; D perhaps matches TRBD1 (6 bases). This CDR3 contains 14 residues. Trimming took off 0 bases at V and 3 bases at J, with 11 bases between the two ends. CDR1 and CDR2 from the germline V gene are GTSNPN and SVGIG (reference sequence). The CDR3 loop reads CAWSVGASYTEAFF. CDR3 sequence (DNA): TGTGCCTGGAGTGTGGGGGCTTCGTACACTGAAGCTTTCTTT. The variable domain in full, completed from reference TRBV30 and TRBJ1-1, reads SQTIHQWPATLVQPVGSPLSLECTVEGTSNPNLYWYRQAAGRGLQLLFYSVGIGQISSEVPQNLSASRPQDRQFILSSKKLLLSDSGFYLCAWSVGASYTEAFFGQGTRLTVV.

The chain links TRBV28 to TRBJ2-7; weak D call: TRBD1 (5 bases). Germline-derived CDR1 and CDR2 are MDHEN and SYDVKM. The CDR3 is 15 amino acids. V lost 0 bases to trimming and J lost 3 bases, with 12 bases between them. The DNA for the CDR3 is TGTGCCAGCAGTTTATGGCCAGGGAAACTCTACGAGCAGTACTTC. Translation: CASSLWPGKLYEQYF.

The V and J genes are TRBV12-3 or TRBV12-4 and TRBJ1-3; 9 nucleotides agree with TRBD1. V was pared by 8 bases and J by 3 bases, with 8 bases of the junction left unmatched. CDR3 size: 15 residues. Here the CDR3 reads CASDNRGHVGNTIYF. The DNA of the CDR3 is TGTGCCAGCGACAACAGGGGGCACGTTGGAAACACCATATATTTT.

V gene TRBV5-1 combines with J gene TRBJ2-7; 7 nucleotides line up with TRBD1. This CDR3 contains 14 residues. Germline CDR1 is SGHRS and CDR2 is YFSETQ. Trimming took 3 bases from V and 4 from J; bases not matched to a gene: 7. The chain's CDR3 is CASSWRQGLYEQYF. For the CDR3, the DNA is TGCGCCAGCAGCTGGAGACAGGGTCTTTACGAGCAGTACTTC.

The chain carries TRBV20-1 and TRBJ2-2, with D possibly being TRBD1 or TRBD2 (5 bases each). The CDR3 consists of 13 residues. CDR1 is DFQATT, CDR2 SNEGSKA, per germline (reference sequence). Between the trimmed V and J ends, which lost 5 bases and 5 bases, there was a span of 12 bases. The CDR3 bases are TGCAGTGCTTCGGGACCTGGGACCGGGGAGCTGTTTTTT. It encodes CSASGPGTGELFF.

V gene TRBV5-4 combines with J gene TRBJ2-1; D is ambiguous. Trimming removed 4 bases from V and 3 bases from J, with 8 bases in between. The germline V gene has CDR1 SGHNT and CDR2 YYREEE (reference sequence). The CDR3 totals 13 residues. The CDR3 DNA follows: TGTGCCAGCAGCCCAAGTGTCTACAATGAGCAGTTCTTC. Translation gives CASSPSVYNEQFF.

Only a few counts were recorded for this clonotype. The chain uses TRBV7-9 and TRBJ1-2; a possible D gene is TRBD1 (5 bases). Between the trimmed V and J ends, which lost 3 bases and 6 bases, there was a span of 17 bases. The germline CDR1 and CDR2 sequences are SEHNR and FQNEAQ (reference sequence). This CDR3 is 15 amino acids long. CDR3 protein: CASSFPTGRGDGYTF. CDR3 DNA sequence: TGTGCCAGCAGCTTCCCTACAGGACGGGGTGATGGCTACACCTTC.

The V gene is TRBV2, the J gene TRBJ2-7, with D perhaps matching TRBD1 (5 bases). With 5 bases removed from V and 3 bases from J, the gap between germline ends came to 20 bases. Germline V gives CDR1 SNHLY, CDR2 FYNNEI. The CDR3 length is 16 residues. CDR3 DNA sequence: TGTGCCAGCAGTCCCACGATCCTTCTTACAGGCTACGAGCAGTACTTC. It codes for CASSPTILLTGYEQYF. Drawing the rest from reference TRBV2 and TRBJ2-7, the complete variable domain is EPEVTQTPSHQVTQMGQEVILRCVPISNHLYFYWYRQILGQKVEFLVSFYNNEISEKSEIFDDQFSVERPDGSNFTLKIRSTKLEDSAMYFCASSPTILLTGYEQYFGPGTRLTVT.

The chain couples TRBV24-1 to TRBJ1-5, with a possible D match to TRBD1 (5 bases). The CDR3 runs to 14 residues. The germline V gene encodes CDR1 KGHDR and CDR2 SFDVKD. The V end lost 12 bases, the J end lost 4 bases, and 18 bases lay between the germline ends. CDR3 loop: CAPPFVGDNQPQHF. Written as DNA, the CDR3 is TGTGCCCCCCCCTTTGTGGGGGATAATCAGCCCCAGCATTTT.

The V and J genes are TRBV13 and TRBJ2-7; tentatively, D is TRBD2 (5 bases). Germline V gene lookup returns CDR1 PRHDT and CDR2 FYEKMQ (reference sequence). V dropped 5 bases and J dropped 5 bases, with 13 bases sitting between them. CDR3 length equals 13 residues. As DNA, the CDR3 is TGTGCCAGCAGCGCGGGTCTTCGGAACGAGCAGTACTTC. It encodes CASSAGLRNEQYF.

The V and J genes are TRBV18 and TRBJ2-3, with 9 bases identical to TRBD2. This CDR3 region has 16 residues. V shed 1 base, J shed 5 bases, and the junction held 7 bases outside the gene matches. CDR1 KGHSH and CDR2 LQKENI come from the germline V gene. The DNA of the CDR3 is TGTGCCAGCTCACCACTAGCGGGAGATGTTAGAGATACGCAGTATTTT. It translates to CASSPLAGDVRDTQYF.

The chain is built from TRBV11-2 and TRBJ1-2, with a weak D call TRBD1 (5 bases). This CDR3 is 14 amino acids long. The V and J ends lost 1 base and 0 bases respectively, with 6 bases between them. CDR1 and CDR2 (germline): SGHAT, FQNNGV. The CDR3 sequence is CASSLGGPNYGYTF. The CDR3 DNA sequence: TGTGCCAGCAGCTTAGGGGGACCTAACTATGGCTACACCTTC.

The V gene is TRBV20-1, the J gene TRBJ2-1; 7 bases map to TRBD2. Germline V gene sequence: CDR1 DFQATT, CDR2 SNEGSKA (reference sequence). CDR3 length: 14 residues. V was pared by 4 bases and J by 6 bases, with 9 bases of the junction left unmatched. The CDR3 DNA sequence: TGCAGTGCTACCACCGGGACTATCTCCAATGAGCAGTTCTTC. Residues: CSATTGTISNEQFF.

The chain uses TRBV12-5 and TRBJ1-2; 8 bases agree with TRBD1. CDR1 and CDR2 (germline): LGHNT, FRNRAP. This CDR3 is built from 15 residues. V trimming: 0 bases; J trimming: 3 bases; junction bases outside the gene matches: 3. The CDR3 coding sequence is TGTGCTAGTGGTTTGGTACTGGGACAGGACTATGGCTACACCTTC. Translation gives CASGLVLGQDYGYTF.

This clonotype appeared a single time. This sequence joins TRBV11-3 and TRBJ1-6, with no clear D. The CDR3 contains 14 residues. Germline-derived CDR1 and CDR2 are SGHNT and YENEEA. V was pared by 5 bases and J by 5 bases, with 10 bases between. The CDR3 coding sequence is TGTGCCAGCAGCCCAATATTACATAATTCACCCCTCCACTTT. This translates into CASSPILHNSPLHF.